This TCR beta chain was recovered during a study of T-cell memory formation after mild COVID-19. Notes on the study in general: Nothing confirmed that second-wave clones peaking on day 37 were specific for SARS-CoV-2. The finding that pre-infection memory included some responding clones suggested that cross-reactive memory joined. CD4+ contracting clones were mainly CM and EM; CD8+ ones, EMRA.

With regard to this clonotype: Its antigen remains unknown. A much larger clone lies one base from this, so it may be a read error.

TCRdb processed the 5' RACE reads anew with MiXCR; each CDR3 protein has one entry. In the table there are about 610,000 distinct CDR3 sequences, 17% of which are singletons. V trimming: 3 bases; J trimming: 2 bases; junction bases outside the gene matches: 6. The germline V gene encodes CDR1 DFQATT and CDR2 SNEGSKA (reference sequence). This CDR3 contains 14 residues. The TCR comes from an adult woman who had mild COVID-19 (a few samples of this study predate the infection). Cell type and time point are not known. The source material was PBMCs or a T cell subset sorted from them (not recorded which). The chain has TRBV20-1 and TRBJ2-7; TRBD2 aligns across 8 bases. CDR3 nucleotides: TGCAGTGCTAGCCATAGCGGGACTCCCTACGAGCAGTACTTC. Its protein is CSASHSGTPYEQYF.